One and the same sample provided the 16 T cell receptor beta chains below, sequenced in a study of a mutant IDH1 vaccine in newly diagnosed glioma. Antigens for these TCRs are unknown. Time point defined: week 35, safety follow-up. Topical imiquimod was applied with each vaccine dose, which held 300 ug of mutant IDH1 20-mer peptide. Sequenced by immunoSEQ multiplex PCR; TCRdb stores in-frame clones only, minus some. The table has around 50,000 clones, around 84% seen once. Here the sequenced sample was PBMCs, taken from a glioma patient whose treatment included an IDH1 peptide vaccine. The receptors come from a woman aged 18-29 years with glioma.

This chain joins TRBV4-2 and TRBJ1-6; 8 positions agree with TRBD1. CDR3 length: 16 residues. Germline V CDR1 and CDR2: LGHNA, YNFKEQ. V was pared by 2 bases and J by 10 bases, with 10 bases of the junction left unmatched. Here the CDR3 reads CASSQMTGTGPSPLHF. The CDR3 bases are TGTGCCAGCAGCCAAATGACCGGGACAGGACCATCACCCCTCCACTTT.

This sequence joins TRBV9 and TRBJ1-2; D perhaps matches TRBD1 (5 bases). CDR1 is SGDLS, CDR2 YYNGEE, per germline. The ends were cut back, 0 bases at V and 8 bases at J, with 14 bases in the middle. The CDR3 is 14 residues long. CDR3 nucleotide sequence: TGTGCCAGCAGCGTAGAGGCAGGGCGGACGGGCTACACCTTC. Translating gives CASSVEAGRTGYTF.

The V call is TRBV7-6, the J call TRBJ2-1; 7 bases are shared with TRBD2. From germline, CDR1 is SGHVS and CDR2 FNYEAQ. The CDR3 is 14 amino acids. V shed 3 bases, J shed 3 bases, and the junction held 2 bases outside the gene matches. The CDR3, as DNA: TGTGCCAGCAGCTTGGGGGGGGTCTACAATGAGCAGTTCTTC. This codes for CASSLGGVYNEQFF.

V and J are TRBV7-9 and TRBJ1-1; no definite D call. The CDR3 length is 12 residues. Per the germline V gene, CDR1 is SEHNR and CDR2 is FQNEAQ (reference sequence). Between the trimmed V and J ends, which lost 6 bases and 5 bases, there was a span of 10 bases. In nucleotides, the CDR3 is TGTGCCAGCAGACCCACTAAGACTGAAGCTTTCTTT. It yields the protein CASRPTKTEAFF.

The chain combines TRBV12-5 with TRBJ1-1; D remains unclear. Germline CDR1 reads LGHNT; CDR2 reads FRNRAP. This CDR3 spans 13 amino acids. V gave up 2 bases and J gave up 0 bases, with 4 bases separating them. This chain's CDR3 is CASGLSVNTEAFF. The CDR3 DNA sequence: TGTGCTAGTGGTTTGTCAGTGAACACTGAAGCTTTCTTT.

This sequence joins TRBV27 and TRBJ2-4; D is possibly TRBD1 (6 bases). Trimming removed 5 bases from V and 2 bases from J, with 13 bases in between. The germline gives CDR1 MNHEY, CDR2 SMNVEV (reference sequence). The CDR3 runs 15 residues. CDR3 protein: CASSRARGPKNIQYF. As DNA, the CDR3 is TGTGCCAGCAGTAGAGCCAGGGGTCCCAAAAACATTCAGTACTTC.

The chain is built from TRBV5-1 and TRBJ2-5, with TRBD2 matching 8 bases. The germline V gene has CDR1 SGHRS and CDR2 YFSETQ. The CDR3 has 14 amino acids. Trimming at V came to 5 bases and at J to 0 bases, leaving 3 bases not matched to a gene. DNA for the CDR3: TGCGCCAGCAGGTTAGCGGGGTACCAAGAGACCCAGTACTTC. It yields the protein CASRLAGYQETQYF.

The chain couples TRBV6-5 to TRBJ2-1; the D gene is possibly TRBD2 (6 bases). Looked up from germline, CDR1 is MNHEY and CDR2 is SVGAGI. The CDR3 sequence is 15 residues long. Trimming left V 0 bases short and J 9 bases short, with 15 bases between. The CDR3 region has the DNA TGTGCCAGCAGTTACTCGAGACTAGTTGCGGTTGAGCAGTTCTTC. This gives the protein CASSYSRLVAVEQFF.

The V and J genes are TRBV13 and TRBJ2-5, with D tentatively TRBD1 or TRBD2 (5 bases each). The CDR3 has 14 amino acids. V shed 3 bases and J shed 2 bases, with 10 bases lying between them. The germline gives CDR1 PRHDT, CDR2 FYEKMQ (reference sequence). Here the CDR3 reads CASSLGDLQETQYF. The CDR3 region has the DNA TGTGCCAGCAGCTTGGGGGACCTACAAGAGACCCAGTACTTC.

V usage is TRBV9 and J usage is TRBJ2-7, with no clear D. Per germline, CDR1 SGDLS and CDR2 YYNGEE. The CDR3 is 13 residues long. V was trimmed by 3 bases and J by 1 base, leaving 8 bases between them. The DNA for the CDR3 is TGTGCCAGCAGCGCCGGCCCGTCCTACGAGCAGTACTTC. The encoded protein is CASSAGPSYEQYF.

This chain links TRBV7-9 with TRBJ2-2; TRBD2 matches at 11 bases. V shed 5 bases and J 7 bases; nucleotides not matched to a gene: 9. The CDR3 covers 16 residues. The V gene's germline CDR1 is SEHNR and CDR2 FQNEAQ (reference sequence). The DNA of the CDR3 is TGTGCCAGCAGCCCAGCCCCTAGCGGGGGGTACGGGGAGCTGTTTTTT. Its protein product is CASSPAPSGGYGELFF. Using reference TRBV7-9 and TRBJ2-2 for the parts outside the CDR3, the full variable domain is DTGVSQNPRHKITKRGQNVTFRCDPISEHNRLYWYRQTLGQGPEFLTYFQNEAQLEKSRLLSDRFSAERPKGSFSTLEIQRTEQGDSAMYLCASSPAPSGGYGELFFGEGSRLTVL.

The chain uses TRBV27 and TRBJ1-2; 10 bases map to TRBD1. Losses at the gene ends were 3 bases for V and 10 bases for J; bases not matched to a gene: 5. In germline, CDR1 is MNHEY, CDR2 SMNVEV (reference sequence). The CDR3 length is 13 residues. The CDR3 loop is CASSFSGTGDYTF. CDR3 coding DNA: TGTGCCAGCAGTTTTTCCGGGACAGGGGACTACACCTTC.

The V and J genes are TRBV2 and TRBJ1-2, with a tentative D call TRBD1 (6 bases). There are 17 residues in the CDR3. Germline-derived CDR1 and CDR2 are SNHLY and FYNNEI. V lost 7 bases to trimming and J lost 8 bases, with 29 bases between them. The CDR3 protein is CASKTLRNTGPGRGYTF. The DNA for the CDR3 is TGTGCCAGCAAAACACTCCGAAACACAGGGCCTGGACGGGGCTACACCTTC.

This sequence joins TRBV30 and TRBJ2-3; 9 nucleotides agree with TRBD2. The CDR3 totals 14 residues. V trimming: 6 bases; J trimming: 4 bases; junction bases outside the gene matches: 8. The V gene's germline CDR1 is GTSNPN and CDR2 SVGIG (reference sequence). CDR3 sequence: CACPRGGRADTQYF. For the CDR3, the DNA is TGTGCCTGCCCTAGGGGCGGGAGGGCAGATACGCAGTATTTT.

The J gene is TRBJ1-1, the V gene TRBV9; tentative D call: TRBD1 (5 bases). Trimming took off 0 bases at V and 2 bases at J, with 11 bases between the two ends. Germline V CDR1 and CDR2: SGDLS, YYNGEE. The CDR3 has 15 amino acids. CDR3 region: CASSVGGAPNTEAFF. The CDR3 bases are TGTGCCAGCAGCGTAGGAGGGGCGCCTAACACTGAAGCTTTCTTT.

This chain links TRBV5-1 with TRBJ1-1; 10 bases line up with TRBD1. Germline V lookup: CDR1 SGHRS, CDR2 YFSETQ. This CDR3 region has 16 residues. V gave up 7 bases and J gave up 4 bases; unmatched junction bases: 13. The CDR3 DNA reads as TGCGCCAGCGTACCCGGGACAGGGGTAACAGGCACTGAAGCTTTCTTT. Translating it yields CASVPGTGVTGTEAFF. The variable domain in full, with the rest retrieved from reference TRBV5-1 and TRBJ1-1, is KAGVTQTPRYLIKTRGQQVTLSCSPISGHRSVSWYQQTPGQGLQFLFEYFSETQRNKGNFPGRFSGRQFSNSRSEMNVSTLELGDSALYLCASVPGTGVTGTEAFFGQGTRLTVV.